This record looks at one T cell receptor (beta chain) sequence and its context. Repertoires were generated with immunoSEQ multiplex PCR, while TCRdb's copy carries only in-frame clones and drops some. The sample contains roughly 250,000 clones, about 79% of which appear only once. Germline CDR1 LNHDA, CDR2 SQIVND (reference sequence). This CDR3 contains 13 residues. V was clipped by 6 bases and J by 4 bases; unmatched bases: 5. These data originate in a study of blood T cell repertoires in COVID-19. The chain recombines TRBV19 with TRBJ1-1; TRBD1 agrees at 7 bases. This TCR was sampled from an elderly woman with acute or convalescent COVID-19. The sequencing sample was made of peripheral blood. The CDR3 DNA is TGTGCCAGTAGGACAGGGCTGGCCACTGAAGCTTTCTTT. Translation: CASRTGLATEAFF.